The clone carrying this TCR beta chain was detected a few times. What it binds is unknown. The data were taken from a study of T cells after yellow fever vaccination. Across the study: SMART-Seq v4 Ultra Low Input prepared libraries from low-cell fractions. General study points: At around 96% for CD4 and approximately 88% for CD8, most primary-vaccination clones showed up again after the booster. Bulk-population clonotypes that are abundant could appear as contaminants in FACS-sorted repertoires.

Trimming removed 0 bases from V and 0 bases from J, with 6 bases in between. The length of the CDR3 is 15 residues. Germline values: CDR1 MGHRA, CDR2 YSYEKL. TCR cDNA, made by 5'RACE template switching, carried an added universal primer site and UMIs. From the 5' RACE reads, TCRdb called clonotypes with MiXCR, one entry per CDR3 protein. The sample carries 500,000 to 650,000 distinct CDR3 sequences, approximately 13% recorded once. The V and J genes are TRBV4-1 and TRBJ1-3; maybe TRBD1 (5 bases). The sequenced sample was PBMCs, obtained on the day of the yellow fever booster vaccination. The TCR comes from a man younger than 45 who received the YFV17D yellow fever vaccine. The DNA for the CDR3 is TGCGCCAGCAGCCAAGAAGGGGCCTCTGGAAACACCATATATTTT. It encodes CASSQEGASGNTIYF.